This TCR beta chain is from a study of T cell repertoires in cytomegalovirus infection. As for the study in general: It was recently identified HLA-C-restricted and well-studied HLA-B-restricted CMV epitopes that the study used. CMV infection plus the matching HLA type was flagged by public TCR beta signatures. Study results and limitations: Dominating the ex vivo response were TCR beta clonotypes that were CMV-specific and HLA-C-restricted. Pooled public TCR beta family frequency picked out CMV carriers with the relevant HLA.

Note on this clonotype: Its antigen is not known.

Germline V gene sequence: CDR1 LGHDT, CDR2 YNNKEL (reference sequence). V was clipped by 2 bases and J by 0 bases; unmatched bases: 10. This CDR3 is built from 19 residues. TCRdb re-derived calls from the reads in MiXCR, one entry per CDR3 protein. The sample consists of approximately 770,000 distinct CDR3 sequences, roughly 28% of them appearing once. V gene TRBV3-1 combines with J gene TRBJ2-5, with 12 bases identical to TRBD2. Sequencing used cultured CD8+ T cells from PBMCs, obtained from culture after CMV antigen stimulation. The clonotype was recovered from a human donor in good health (CMV status not recorded). Some clones in this sample may be carry-over from other donors' samples. DNA for the CDR3: TGTGCCAGCAGCCAATCCCCGCTAGCGGGGGGGTCGTACCAAGAGACCCAGTACTTC. This gives the protein CASSQSPLAGGSYQETQYF.